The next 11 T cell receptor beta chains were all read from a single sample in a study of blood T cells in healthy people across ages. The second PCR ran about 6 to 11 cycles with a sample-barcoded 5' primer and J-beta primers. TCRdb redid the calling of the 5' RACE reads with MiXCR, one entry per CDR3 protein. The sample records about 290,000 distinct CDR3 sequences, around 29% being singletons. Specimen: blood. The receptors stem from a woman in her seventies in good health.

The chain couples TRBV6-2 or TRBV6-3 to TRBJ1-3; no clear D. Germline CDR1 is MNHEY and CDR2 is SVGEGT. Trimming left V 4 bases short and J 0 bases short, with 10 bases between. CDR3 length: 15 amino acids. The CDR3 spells CASSSWTTSGNTIYF. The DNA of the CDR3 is TGTGCCAGCAGTTCCTGGACGACCTCTGGAAACACCATATATTTT.

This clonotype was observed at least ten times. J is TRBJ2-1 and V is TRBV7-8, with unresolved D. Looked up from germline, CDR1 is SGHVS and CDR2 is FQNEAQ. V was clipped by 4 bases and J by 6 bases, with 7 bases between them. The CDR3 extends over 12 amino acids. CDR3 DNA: TGTGCCAGCAGCTCCCGATCCAATGAGCAGTTCTTC. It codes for CASSSRSNEQFF.

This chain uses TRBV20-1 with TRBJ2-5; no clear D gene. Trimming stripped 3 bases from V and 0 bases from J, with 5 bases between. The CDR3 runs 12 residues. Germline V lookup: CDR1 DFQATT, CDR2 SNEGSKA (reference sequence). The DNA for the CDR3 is TGCAGTGCTAGGGTCTACCAAGAGACCCAGTACTTC. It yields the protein CSARVYQETQYF.

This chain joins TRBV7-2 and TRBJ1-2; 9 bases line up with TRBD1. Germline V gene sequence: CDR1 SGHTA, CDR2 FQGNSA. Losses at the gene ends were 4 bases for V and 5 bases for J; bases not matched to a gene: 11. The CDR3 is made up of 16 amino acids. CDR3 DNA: TGTGCCAGCAGCTCCCCGCCGGGACAGGGATTTTATGGCTACACCTTC. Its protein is CASSSPPGQGFYGYTF.

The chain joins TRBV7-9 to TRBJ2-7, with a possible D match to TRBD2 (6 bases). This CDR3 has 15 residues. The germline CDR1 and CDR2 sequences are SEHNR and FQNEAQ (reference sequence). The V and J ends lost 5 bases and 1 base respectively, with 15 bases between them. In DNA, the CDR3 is TGTGCCAGCAGCCGCCCCGGGAGCCAATCCTACGAGCAGTACTTC. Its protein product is CASSRPGSQSYEQYF.

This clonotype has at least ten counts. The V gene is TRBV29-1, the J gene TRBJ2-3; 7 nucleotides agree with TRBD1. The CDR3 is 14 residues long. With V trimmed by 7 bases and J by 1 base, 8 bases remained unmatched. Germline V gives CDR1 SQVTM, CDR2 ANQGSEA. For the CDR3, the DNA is TGCAGCGGGACGGACAGGAAACGCACAGATACGCAGTATTTT. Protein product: CSGTDRKRTDTQYF.

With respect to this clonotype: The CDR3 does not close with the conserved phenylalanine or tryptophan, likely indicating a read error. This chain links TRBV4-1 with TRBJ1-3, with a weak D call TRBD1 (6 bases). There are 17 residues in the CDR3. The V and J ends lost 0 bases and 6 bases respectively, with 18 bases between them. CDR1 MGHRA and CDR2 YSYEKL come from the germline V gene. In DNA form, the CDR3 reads TGCGCCAGCAGCCAAGAGAGGGCGTCGGGACAAATAAACACCATATATCTT. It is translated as CASSQERASGQINTIYL.

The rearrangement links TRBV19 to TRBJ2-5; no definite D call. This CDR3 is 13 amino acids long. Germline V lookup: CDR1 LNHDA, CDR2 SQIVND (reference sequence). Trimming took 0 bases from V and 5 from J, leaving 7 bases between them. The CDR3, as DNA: TGTGCCAGTAGTATAGATAGAGGCGAGACCCAGTACTTC. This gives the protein CASSIDRGETQYF.

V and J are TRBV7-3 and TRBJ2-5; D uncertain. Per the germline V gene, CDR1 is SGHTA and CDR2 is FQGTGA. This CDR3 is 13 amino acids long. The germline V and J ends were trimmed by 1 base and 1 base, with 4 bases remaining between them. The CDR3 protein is CASSLIAQETQYF. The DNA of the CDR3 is TGTGCCAGCAGCTTAATAGCCCAAGAGACCCAGTACTTC.

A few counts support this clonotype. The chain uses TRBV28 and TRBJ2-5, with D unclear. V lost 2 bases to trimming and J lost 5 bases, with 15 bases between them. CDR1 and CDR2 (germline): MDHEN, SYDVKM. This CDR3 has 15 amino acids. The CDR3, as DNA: TGTGCCAGCAGTTTAGCTGGGCCCAAACGTGAGACCCAGTACTTC. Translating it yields CASSLAGPKRETQYF. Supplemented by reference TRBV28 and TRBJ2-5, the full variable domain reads DVKVTQSSRYLVKRTGEKVFLECVQDMDHENMFWYRQDPGLGLRLIYFSYDVKMKEKGDIPEGYSVSREKKERFSLILESASTNQTSMYLCASSLAGPKRETQYFGPGTRLLVL.

This chain's CDR3 is CASSTGTLRGKLFF. CDR3 coding DNA: TGTGCCAGCAGCACCGGGACACTTCGGGGTAAACTGTTTTTT. V and J are TRBV28 and TRBJ1-4, with D possibly matching TRBD1 (6 bases). V dropped 6 bases and J dropped 11 bases, with 19 bases sitting between them. The CDR3 is made up of 14 amino acids. Germline V lookup: CDR1 MDHEN, CDR2 SYDVKM. The variable domain in full, completed from reference TRBV28 and TRBJ1-4, reads DVKVTQSSRYLVKRTGEKVFLECVQDMDHENMFWYRQDPGLGLRLIYFSYDVKMKEKGDIPEGYSVSREKKERFSLILESASTNQTSMYLCASSTGTLRGKLFFGSGTQLSVL.